A selection of T cell receptor beta chains follows, all from one sample in a study of shared clonotypes between healthy human individuals. TCRdb's table, derived via immunoSEQ multiplex PCR, lists solely in-frame clones and lacks some. The repertoire holds some 680,000 clones, around four fifths seen once, with more than 1.5% in the top ten. Sequencing was performed on memory CD4+ T cells sorted from blood. These TCRs come from a woman in her 30s in good health. Both conserved end residues are part of each CDR3. Each record gives: D gene, V gene, J gene, clone size, CDR3 protein, CDR3 DNA. The D gene is left open where the match is weak. Clone size is given for some rows only: seen once, a few or many times, or a class if the clone is expanded.

-	TRBV2	TRBJ1-3	-	CASTSKRLGNTIYF	TGTGCCAGCACGTCCAAGCGGCTTGGAAACACCATATATTTT
-	TRBV5-1	TRBJ2-2	-	CASSLGGHGELFF	TGCGCCAGCAGCTTGGGAGGACACGGGGAGCTGTTTTTT
TRBD1	TRBV7-9	TRBJ1-5	-	CASSPQGAGYQPQHF	TGTGCCAGCAGCCCGCAGGGGGCTGGGTATCAGCCCCAGCATTTT
-	TRBV27	TRBJ1-5	-	CASRLGGHGQPQHF	TGTGCCAGCCGATTAGGGGGACACGGGCAGCCCCAGCATTTT
-	TRBV5-1	TRBJ2-5	-	CASSLEAGQETQYF	TGCGCCAGCAGCTTGGAGGCAGGACAAGAGACCCAGTACTTC
TRBD2	TRBV6-1	TRBJ2-3	-	CASGTSGLTDTQYF	TGTGCCAGCGGAACTAGCGGACTCACAGATACGCAGTATTTT
TRBD2	TRBV11-3	TRBJ2-7	-	CASSRSGGNYEQYF	TGTGCCAGCTCCCGGTCGGGGGGTAACTACGAGCAGTACTTC
-	TRBV29-1	TRBJ2-1	-	CSVAGTKSYNEQFF	TGCAGCGTTGCCGGGACCAAGAGTTACAATGAGCAGTTCTTC
TRBD1	TRBV11-2	TRBJ2-1	many	CASSKPGQSYNEQFF	TGTGCCAGCAGCAAGCCGGGACAGTCCTACAATGAGCAGTTCTTC
-	TRBV5-1	TRBJ2-5	-	CASSLESTQETQYF	TGCGCCAGCAGCTTGGAGAGTACCCAAGAGACCCAGTACTTC
-	TRBV2	TRBJ2-3	-	CASSGGPLGTQYF	TGTGCCAGCAGTGGTGGTCCCCTCGGTACGCAGTATTTT
TRBD2	TRBV19	TRBJ2-1	many	CASSMGEGYVEQFF	TGTGCCAGTAGTATGGGGGAGGGCTATGTTGAGCAGTTCTTC
-	TRBV7-9	TRBJ1-2	-	CASSFTGNFYGYTF	TGTGCCAGCAGCTTCACGGGCAATTTCTATGGCTACACCTTC
TRBD1	TRBV14	TRBJ1-1	-	CASSRIQGDEAFF	TGTGCCAGCAGCCGGATACAGGGGGATGAAGCTTTCTTT
TRBD1	TRBV30	TRBJ1-5	few	CAWSRDRGNQPQHF	TGTGCCTGGAGTCGGGACAGGGGTAATCAGCCCCAGCATTTT
-	TRBV28	TRBJ1-2	few	CASSRGINYGYTF	TGTGCCAGCAGTCGGGGGATTAACTATGGCTACACCTTC
-	TRBV2	TRBJ2-7	-	CASTAQKGPYEQYF	TGTGCCAGCACGGCCCAGAAAGGACCTTACGAGCAGTACTTC
TRBD2	TRBV10-2	TRBJ2-1	-	CASTEASGYNEQFF	TGCGCCAGCACTGAGGCTAGCGGCTACAATGAGCAGTTCTTC
-	TRBV19	TRBJ1-1	few	CASSIRWGTEAFF	TGTGCCAGTAGTATAAGGTGGGGCACTGAAGCTTTCTTT
-	TRBV4-1	TRBJ1-3	-	CASSQEFRNSGNTIYF	TGCGCCAGCAGCCAAGAGTTCCGGAACTCTGGAAACACCATATATTTT
-	TRBV4-1	TRBJ2-7	-	CASSQAYLDEQYF	TGCGCCAGCAGCCAGGCTTACTTAGACGAGCAGTACTTC
TRBD1	TRBV12-5	TRBJ2-6	few	CAGGQGAFPSGANVLTF	TGTGCAGGGGGACAGGGGGCATTTCCTTCTGGGGCCAACGTCCTGACTTTC
-	TRBV11-2	TRBJ2-1	few	CASRLTLIDNEQFF	TGTGCCAGCAGATTAACCCTGATTGACAATGAGCAGTTCTTC
-	TRBV28	TRBJ2-3	-	CASSLGHSTDTQYF	TGTGCCAGCAGTTTGGGACATTCAACAGATACGCAGTATTTT
-	TRBV18	TRBJ2-7	-	CASSLGSGRIEYF	TGTGCCAGCTCACTCGGGAGCGGGCGGATTGAGTACTTC
TRBD1	TRBV5-1	TRBJ2-2	once	CASSYGTGGLTGELFF	TGCGCCAGCAGCTATGGGACAGGGGGCCTCACCGGGGAGCTGTTTTTT
TRBD2	TRBV27	TRBJ2-5	-	CASSLGDSGRRETQYF	TGTGCCAGCAGTTTAGGTGATAGCGGGAGGCGGGAGACCCAGTACTTC
-	TRBV13	TRBJ2-1	once	CASSLKGLAGDEQFF	TGTGCCAGCAGCTTAAAGGGACTCGCTGGCGATGAGCAGTTCTTC
TRBD1	TRBV4-1	TRBJ1-5	-	CASSQFRDRGNQPQHF	TGCGCCAGCAGCCAATTCCGGGACAGGGGCAATCAGCCCCAGCATTTT
TRBD2	TRBV29-1	TRBJ2-1	-	CSSNPLAGDNEQFF	TGCAGCTCGAACCCACTAGCGGGAGACAATGAGCAGTTCTTC
TRBD1	TRBV4-2	TRBJ1-2	once	CASSLSGTGVYGYTF	TGTGCCAGCAGCTTAAGTGGGACAGGGGTCTATGGCTACACCTTC
-	TRBV28	TRBJ2-7	-	CASSLRRLAIRSGKSSYEQYF	TGTGCCAGCAGTTTGCGTAGGCTAGCTATCCGATCGGGGAAGAGCTCCTACGAGCAGTACTTC
-	TRBV4-1	TRBJ1-3	-	CASSQSRGDRNTIYF	TGCGCCAGCAGCCAGTCGCGGGGGGACAGAAACACCATATATTTT
-	TRBV15	TRBJ1-4	-	CATSRGQAPNEKLFF	TGTGCCACCAGCAGAGGACAGGCCCCTAATGAAAAACTGTTTTTT
-	TRBV9	TRBJ2-7	many	CASSEGLPRGEQYF	TGTGCCAGCAGCGAGGGTCTCCCGAGAGGCGAGCAGTACTTC
TRBD2	TRBV7-2	TRBJ2-1	-	CASRPTSGRNEQFF	TGTGCCAGCAGGCCAACTAGCGGGAGGAATGAGCAGTTCTTC
-	TRBV2	TRBJ2-4	few	CASSVTESRGNIQYF	TGTGCCAGCAGTGTGACCGAAAGCCGCGGAAACATTCAGTACTTC
-	TRBV5-1	TRBJ1-1	-	CASSFTISTEAFF	TGCGCCAGCAGCTTTACAATCAGCACTGAAGCTTTCTTT
-	TRBV2	TRBJ2-1	-	CASSEARKAGRIHEQFF	TGTGCCAGCAGTGAAGCCAGGAAGGCAGGGAGAATCCATGAGCAGTTCTTC
TRBD1	TRBV10-2	TRBJ1-5	-	CASRKTGTWGQPQHF	TGCGCCAGCAGGAAGACAGGGACTTGGGGTCAGCCCCAGCATTTT
-	TRBV27	TRBJ2-4	-	CARPSRVAKNIQYF	TGTGCCAGGCCGTCCAGGGTAGCCAAAAACATTCAGTACTTC
-	TRBV5-5	TRBJ2-5	-	CASSFTGAQETQYF	TGTGCCAGCAGCTTCACGGGCGCCCAAGAGACCCAGTACTTC
-	TRBV11-2	TRBJ2-6	-	CASSLDSSGANVLTF	TGTGCCAGCAGCTTGGATTCTTCTGGGGCCAACGTCCTGACTTTC
-	TRBV11-2	TRBJ2-7	-	CASSSIRGLSYEQYF	TGTGCCAGCAGCTCGATCCGGGGCCTATCCTACGAGCAGTACTTC
-	TRBV11-3	TRBJ2-5	many	CASSLGSTLAETQYF	TGTGCCAGCAGCTTAGGATCCACACTAGCTGAGACCCAGTACTTC
-	TRBV19	TRBJ2-6	few	CASQRGTGANVLTF	TGTGCCAGTCAAAGGGGCACTGGGGCCAACGTCCTGACTTTC
-	TRBV9	TRBJ2-3	few	CASSVVEGGSTDTQYF	TGTGCCAGCAGCGTAGTAGAAGGAGGTAGCACAGATACGCAGTATTTT
-	TRBV19	TRBJ1-5	-	CASSIGQLQPQHF	TGTGCCAGTAGTATCGGTCAGCTCCAGCCCCAGCATTTT